Reported below is one TCR beta chain. J gave up 2 bases and V 2 bases, and 6 bases lay outside the gene matches. The CDR3 has 16 residues. Per germline, CDR1 SGHTA and CDR2 FQGTGA. The data originate from a study of blood T cell repertoires in COVID-19. Assay: immunoSEQ multiplex PCR; the TCRdb copy retains only in-frame clones and omits some. The sample has some 190,000 clones, about 91% seen once. This chain uses TRBV7-3 with TRBJ1-1; 9 bases fit TRBD1. Sequencing used PBMCs or T cells enriched from blood (not recorded which). The TCR sequence derives from a woman aged 40 to 49 with acute COVID-19. Here the CDR3 reads CASSLRWDRVNTEAFF. In DNA, the CDR3 is TGTGCCAGCAGCTTACGGTGGGACAGGGTTAACACTGAAGCTTTCTTT.